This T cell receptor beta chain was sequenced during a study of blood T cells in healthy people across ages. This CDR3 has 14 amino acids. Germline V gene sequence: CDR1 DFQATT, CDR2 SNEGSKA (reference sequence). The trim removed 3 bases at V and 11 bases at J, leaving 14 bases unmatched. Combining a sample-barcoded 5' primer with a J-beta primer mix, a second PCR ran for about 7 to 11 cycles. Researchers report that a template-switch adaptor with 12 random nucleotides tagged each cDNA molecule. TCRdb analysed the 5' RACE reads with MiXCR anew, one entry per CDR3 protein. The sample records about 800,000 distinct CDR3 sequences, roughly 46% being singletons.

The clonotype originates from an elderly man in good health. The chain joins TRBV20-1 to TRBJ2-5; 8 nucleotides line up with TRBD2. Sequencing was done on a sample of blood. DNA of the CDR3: TGCAGTGCTAGCGGGAGGGCCGGGTACAATGAGCAGTACTTC. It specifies CSASGRAGYNEQYF.